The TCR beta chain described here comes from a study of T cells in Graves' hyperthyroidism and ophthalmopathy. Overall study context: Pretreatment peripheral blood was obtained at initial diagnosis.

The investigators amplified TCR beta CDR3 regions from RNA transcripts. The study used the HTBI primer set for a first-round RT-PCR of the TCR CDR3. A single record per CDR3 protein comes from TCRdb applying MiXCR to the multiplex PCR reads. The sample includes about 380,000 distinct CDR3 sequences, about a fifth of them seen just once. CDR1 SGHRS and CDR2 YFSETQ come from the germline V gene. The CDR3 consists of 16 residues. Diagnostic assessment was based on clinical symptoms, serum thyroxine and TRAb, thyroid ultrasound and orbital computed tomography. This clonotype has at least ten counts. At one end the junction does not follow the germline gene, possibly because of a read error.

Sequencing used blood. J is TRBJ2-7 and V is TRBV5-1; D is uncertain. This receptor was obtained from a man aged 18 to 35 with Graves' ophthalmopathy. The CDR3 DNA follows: TGCACCAGCAGCTGGAAGGGCGGTGACACCCCCTACGAGCAGTACTTC. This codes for CTSSWKGGDTPYEQYF. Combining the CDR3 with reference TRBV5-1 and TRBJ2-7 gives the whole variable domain KAGVTQTPRYLIKTRGQQVTLSCSPISGHRSVSWYQQTPGQGLQFLFEYFSETQRNKGNFPGRFSGRQFSNSRSEMNVSTLELGDSALYLCTSSWKGGDTPYEQYFGPGTRLTVT.